A single sample gave rise to the 18 T cell receptor beta chains below, sequenced in a study of blood T cells in healthy people across ages. Combining a sample-barcoded 5' primer with a J-beta primer mix, a second PCR ran for roughly 6 to 12 cycles. TCRdb itself ran the 5' RACE reads through MiXCR, one entry per CDR3 protein. The profile shows about 760,000 distinct CDR3 sequences, roughly 25% of them singletons. Separately, the same data were catalogued under a study of T cells of mothers and their children.

The sequenced sample consisted of blood. Receptors originate from a boy younger than 18 in good health.

This clonotype was counted between two and nine times. The chain links TRBV28 to TRBJ2-5; 7 bases align to TRBD2. The DNA end is a closer match to TRBJ2-7, so the J assignment may be wrong. The CDR3 length is 15 residues. CDR1 is MDHEN, CDR2 SYDVKM, per germline. For the CDR3, the DNA is TGTGCCAGCAGTTTATTTGGGGGGGTCGGCTACGAGCAGTACTTC. This translates into CASSLFGGVGYEQYF.

The table lists this clonotype with a few counts. The chain recombines TRBV12-5 with TRBJ1-5; no clear D. The V and J ends lost 6 bases and 8 bases respectively, with 11 bases between them. Germline-derived CDR1 and CDR2 are LGHNT and FRNRAP. The CDR3 runs to 12 residues. CDR3 nucleotides: TGTGCTAGTGGGATCCGGGAGGAGCCCCAGCATTTT. This gives the protein CASGIREEPQHF.

V is TRBV20-1 and J is TRBJ2-5; D gene uncertain. The germline V and J ends were trimmed by 6 bases and 3 bases, with 20 bases remaining between them. The CDR3 contains 15 residues. Germline CDR1 is DFQATT and CDR2 is SNEGSKA (reference sequence). The CDR3 DNA is TGCAGTGCCATAACTGGTAGACAAGTGGAAGAGACCCAGTACTTC. Protein product: CSAITGRQVEETQYF.

The chain recombines TRBV4-1 with TRBJ1-2; D is uncertain. Germline V lookup: CDR1 MGHRA, CDR2 YSYEKL. Trimming left V 5 bases short and J 2 bases short, with 12 bases between. This CDR3 is 14 amino acids long. CDR3 in DNA: TGCGCCAGCAGCTCGTTGGGGAAAAACTATGGCTACACCTTC. This sequence encodes CASSSLGKNYGYTF.

The V gene is TRBV9, the J gene TRBJ1-1, with a possible D match to TRBD1 (6 bases). CDR1 is SGDLS and CDR2 is YYNGEE in the germline V gene. The V gene lost 4 bases and the J gene lost 5 bases, with 15 bases spanning the gap. There are 14 residues in the CDR3. In DNA form, the CDR3 reads TGTGCCAGCAGCCGTCAGGACAGTCAGACTGAAGCTTTCTTT. Its translation: CASSRQDSQTEAFF.

The V call is TRBV5-1, the J call TRBJ2-7; 8 nucleotides agree with TRBD2. Unmatched junction bases numbered 12, after V lost 4 bases and J lost 9 bases. Germline CDR1 reads SGHRS; CDR2 reads YFSETQ. The CDR3 runs to 14 residues. The CDR3 is CASSEASGPNLQYF. CDR3 nucleotides: TGCGCCAGCAGCGAGGCTAGCGGGCCTAATCTGCAGTACTTC.

This rearrangement joins TRBV20-1 to TRBJ2-1; weak D call: TRBD2 (5 bases). Germline V gene data show CDR1 as DFQATT and CDR2 as SNEGSKA (reference sequence). The CDR3 covers 15 residues. V gave up 5 bases and J gave up 7 bases, with 21 bases separating them. The CDR3 loop reads CSAFRSRGMGNEQFF. As DNA, the CDR3 is TGCAGTGCTTTCCGCAGCCGAGGGATGGGTAATGAGCAGTTCTTC.

The V gene is TRBV12-3 or TRBV12-4, the J gene TRBJ1-1; D call uncertain. Trimming stripped 6 bases from V and 3 bases from J, with 11 bases between. The CDR3 has 13 residues. The CDR3 DNA follows: TGTGCCAGCAGCCGTAATGGGTACACTGAAGCTTTCTTT. Translation gives CASSRNGYTEAFF.

The genes are TRBV15 and TRBJ2-1; the match to TRBD2 covers 7 bases. V was clipped by 0 bases and J by 7 bases; unmatched bases: 6. In germline, CDR1 is LNHNV, CDR2 YYDKDF (reference sequence). The CDR3 is 15 amino acids. CDR3 residues: CATSRDGLGGNEQFF. CDR3 nucleotides: TGTGCCACCAGCAGAGATGGGTTGGGGGGGAATGAGCAGTTCTTC.

This clonotype was seen a handful of times. V usage is TRBV20-1 and J usage is TRBJ2-3; no reliable D call. Germline V CDR1 and CDR2: DFQATT, SNEGSKA (reference sequence). The ends were cut back, 0 bases at V and 0 bases at J, with 7 bases in the middle. The CDR3 has 14 amino acids. In DNA, the CDR3 is TGCAGTGCTAGAGATCAGGATAGCACAGATACGCAGTATTTT. It specifies CSARDQDSTDTQYF.

This clonotype was counted between two and nine times. The J gene is TRBJ1-3, the V gene TRBV7-9; unclear D gene. V lost 5 bases and J 8 bases, leaving 19 bases between the germline ends. The CDR3 runs 15 residues. The germline gives CDR1 SEHNR, CDR2 FQNEAQ (reference sequence). In DNA form, the CDR3 reads TGTGCCAGCAGCGCAGTCGGACGGATGCTAGACACCATATATTTT. This translates into CASSAVGRMLDTIYF.

This clonotype was seen a handful of times. The chain has TRBV5-1 and TRBJ2-3; the match to TRBD1 covers 11 bases. The junction had 4 bases not matched to a gene; V was cut back by 7 bases and J by 6 bases. CDR1 and CDR2 from the germline V gene are SGHRS and YFSETQ. The CDR3 sequence is 13 residues long. CDR3 in amino acids: CASGQGASDTQYF. In DNA form, the CDR3 reads TGCGCCAGCGGACAGGGGGCTTCGGATACGCAGTATTTT. Using reference TRBV5-1 and TRBJ2-3 for the parts outside the CDR3, the full variable domain is KAGVTQTPRYLIKTRGQQVTLSCSPISGHRSVSWYQQTPGQGLQFLFEYFSETQRNKGNFPGRFSGRQFSNSRSEMNVSTLELGDSALYLCASGQGASDTQYFGPGTRLTVL.

The genes are TRBV4-2 and TRBJ1-4; no clear D gene. Between the trimmed V and J ends, which lost 0 bases and 8 bases, there was a span of 13 bases. CDR1 LGHNA and CDR2 YNFKEQ come from the germline V gene. This CDR3 spans 15 amino acids. The DNA for the CDR3 is TGTGCCAGCAGCCAAGATCTTGGGTATGGAGAAAAACTGTTTTTT. Translated, it gives CASSQDLGYGEKLFF.

This clonotype appeared a few times. The V call is TRBV5-1, the J call TRBJ1-4, with D hard to call. Germline V gene sequence: CDR1 SGHRS, CDR2 YFSETQ. CDR3 length: 15 residues. V shed 0 bases and J shed 0 bases, with 6 bases lying between them. The CDR3 loop reads CASSLEPATNEKLFF. DNA for the CDR3: TGCGCCAGCAGCTTGGAACCCGCAACTAATGAAAAACTGTTTTTT.

In its sample, this clonotype was seen many times. V is TRBV6-2 or TRBV6-3 and J is TRBJ2-1; 7 nucleotides line up with TRBD2. The CDR3 is 12 residues long. CDR1 is MNHEY, CDR2 SVGEGT, per germline. V was clipped by 0 bases and J by 10 bases; unmatched bases: 0. The chain's CDR3 is CASSYSGLEQFF. The CDR3 coding sequence is TGTGCCAGCAGTTACTCGGGACTAGAGCAGTTCTTC.

In this sample, this clonotype turned up a few times. The rearrangement joins TRBV29-1 to TRBJ2-7; D is unclear. This CDR3 spans 14 amino acids. Deletions cut 0 bases from V and 2 bases from J, with 11 bases between. Germline V lookup: CDR1 SQVTM, CDR2 ANQGSEA. CDR3 sequence: CSVEDGSRPYEQYF. The DNA for the CDR3 is TGCAGCGTTGAAGACGGCTCCCGTCCCTACGAGCAGTACTTC.

This clonotype came up a few times. V gene TRBV5-1 combines with J gene TRBJ2-5; TRBD1 matches at 10 bases. The CDR3 covers 17 residues. Germline CDR1 and CDR2: SGHRS and YFSETQ. The ends lost 1 base at V and 4 bases at J; junction bases unmatched: 10. The CDR3: CASSLRKRQGALETQYF. The CDR3 bases are TGCGCCAGCAGCTTGAGGAAGAGACAGGGGGCTCTAGAGACCCAGTACTTC. The variable domain in full, with the rest retrieved from reference TRBV5-1 and TRBJ2-5, is KAGVTQTPRYLIKTRGQQVTLSCSPISGHRSVSWYQQTPGQGLQFLFEYFSETQRNKGNFPGRFSGRQFSNSRSEMNVSTLELGDSALYLCASSLRKRQGALETQYFGPGTRLLVL.

V usage is TRBV5-4 and J usage is TRBJ2-2; TRBD1 aligns across 9 bases. With V trimmed by 3 bases and J by 0 bases, 3 bases remained unmatched. CDR3 size: 16 residues. Germline assignment: CDR1 SGHNT and CDR2 YYREEE (reference sequence). CDR3 in amino acids: CASSSDRGPNTGELFF. Written as DNA, the CDR3 is TGTGCCAGCAGCTCGGACAGGGGCCCGAACACCGGGGAGCTGTTTTTT.